The clone carrying this TCR beta chain occurred a few times. Antigen specificity is unknown. Trimming cost V 4 bases and J 0 bases, with 13 bases left between them. Germline CDR1 reads SGHTS; CDR2 reads YDEGEE. The CDR3 has 15 residues. Data came from immunoSEQ multiplex PCR; TCRdb stores just in-frame clones and leaves some out. The sample lists roughly 93,000 clones, approximately 92% occurring once. These data are taken from a study of graft-versus-host responses after intestinal transplantation. The receptor was isolated from a human donor who received an intestinal transplant. The rearrangement joins TRBV5-8 to TRBJ1-1, with TRBD1 as a possible D gene (6 bases). Sequenced material: unstimulated CD8+ T cells sorted from spleen or lymph node cells, taken before intestinal transplant. CDR3 DNA sequence: TGTGCCAGCAGCCTGTGGGGACATATGAACACTGAAGCTTTCTTT. Amino acids: CASSLWGHMNTEAFF.